Listed here is a single T cell receptor (beta chain). No cognate antigen has been identified for it. Per-base quality was not reported, and no clone a single base away is much larger than it. The data were obtained in a study of siplizumab effects on memory and regulatory T cells (dated by TCRdb to the late 2010s). About the study as a whole: The study examined how the anti-CD2 antibody siplizumab affects alloreactive T-cell subsets in allogeneic mixed lymphocyte reactions built from human PBMCs. General conclusions and limits of the study: Among mappable alloreactive CD4+ clones, an average Treg-derived fraction of 68.8% was observed with siplizumab, compared with approximately 25% in control reactions. The suppressive function of proliferating Tregs from siplizumab cultures was not functionally confirmed. Sequences below about 10^-5 frequency were poorly captured, so only a minor fraction of alloreactive clones could be mapped to unstimulated subsets. Compared with memory T cells, unstimulated naive T cells appeared more diverse, and naive cells seemed to make a substantial contribution to the alloresponse. A naive or memory phenotype could not be assigned to roughly 75-95% of proliferating CD4+ or CD8+ clones. The cumulative frequency of alloreactive sequences that could be traced back to unstimulated CD4+ memory T cells was significantly reduced by siplizumab.

Trimming takes 0 bases from V and 6 bases from J, and the germline ends sit 11 bases apart. Via the germline V gene, CDR1 is SGHDT and CDR2 YYEEEE. The CDR3 contains 14 residues, cysteine and phenylalanine counted. CDR3 DNA only is kept here, 42 bases in frame from base 1. Libraries were made using the immunoSEQ multiplex PCR assay. Roughly 10^5 TCR templates per sample were assayed on the deep sequencing platform. Genomic DNA extracted from sorted T cells was used for TCRbeta CDR3 sequencing. The study's own analysis went as follows. The R programming language was used for clonal analysis of the TCRbeta CDR3 data. Alloreactive CD4+ and CD8+ clones were identified by comparing unstimulated samples to CFSE-low samples taken after the reaction. Regulatory or non-regulatory origin was assigned to alloreactive CD4+ clones by matching of sequences to sorted unstimulated Treg and non-Treg repertoires. TCRdb provides this immuneACCESS table in a form limited to in-frame rearrangements. Some clones are lacking; in checked studies, under half of them reflect an unresolved V gene, and why the rest are absent is not known. V, J and clone size are those of that table, while D and trimming were read from the DNA. A total of over 80,000 clones appear in this sample, 87% of them only once. The ten largest clones add up to over 1.5% of the sample.

Sorted unstimulated T cells and proliferating T cells recovered from mixed lymphocyte reactions underwent TCRbeta CDR3 sequencing. Fresh whole blood from approximately ten HLA-typed healthy donors was used to isolate PBMCs. To map where alloreactive clones came from, unstimulated CD4+ regulatory T cells were FACS-sorted. Recombination joined TRBV5-6 with TRBJ2-3; no D gene call is confident. The clonotype was recovered from a human donor in good health. The material sequenced was Tregs sorted from blood. At the DNA level, the sequence is TGTGCCAGCAGCTTGGTGTATGGGTTCGATACGCAGTATTTT. Protein translation: CASSLVYGFDTQYF.